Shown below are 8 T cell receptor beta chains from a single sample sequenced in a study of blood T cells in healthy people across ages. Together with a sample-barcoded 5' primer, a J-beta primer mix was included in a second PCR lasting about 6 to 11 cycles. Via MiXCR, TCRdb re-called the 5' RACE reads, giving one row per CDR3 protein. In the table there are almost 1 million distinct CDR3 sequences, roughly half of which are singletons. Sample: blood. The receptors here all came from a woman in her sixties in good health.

CDR3 loop: CASSRLVRTDTQYF. The DNA for the CDR3 is TGTGCCAGCAGTCGACTAGTGCGCACAGATACGCAGTATTTT. The V and J genes are TRBV28 and TRBJ2-3; D perhaps matches TRBD2 (6 bases). Germline V gene data show CDR1 as MDHEN and CDR2 as SYDVKM. Trimming removed 5 bases at V and 1 base at J, with 10 bases between. The CDR3 covers 14 residues.

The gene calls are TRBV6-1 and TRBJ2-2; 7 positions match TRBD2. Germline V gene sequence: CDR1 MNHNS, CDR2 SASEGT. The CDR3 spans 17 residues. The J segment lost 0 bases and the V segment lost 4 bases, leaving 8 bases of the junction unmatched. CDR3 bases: TGTGCCAGCAGTGTTCTGAGCGGGGTAGCGAACACCGGGGAGCTGTTTTTT. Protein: CASSVLSGVANTGELFF.

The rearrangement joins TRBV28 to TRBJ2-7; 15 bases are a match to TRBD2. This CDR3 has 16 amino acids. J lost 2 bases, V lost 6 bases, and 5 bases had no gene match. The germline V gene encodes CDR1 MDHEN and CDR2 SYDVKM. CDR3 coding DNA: TGTGCCAGCAGCCGGGGACTAGCGGGAGGCACCTACGAGCAGTACTTC. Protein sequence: CASSRGLAGGTYEQYF.

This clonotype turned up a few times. For the CDR3, the DNA is TGTGCCATCAGTTCGGGACAGGGAAGAGATACGCAGTATTTT. Residues: CAISSGQGRDTQYF. V is TRBV10-3 and J is TRBJ2-3; the match to TRBD1 covers 9 bases. V was clipped by 5 bases and J by 5 bases; unmatched bases: 5. There are 14 residues in the CDR3. Germline V gene data show CDR1 as ENHRY and CDR2 as SYGVKD.

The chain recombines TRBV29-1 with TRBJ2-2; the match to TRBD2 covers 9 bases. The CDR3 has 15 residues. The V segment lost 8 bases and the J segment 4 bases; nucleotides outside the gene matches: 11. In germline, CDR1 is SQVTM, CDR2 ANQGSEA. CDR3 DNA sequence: TGCAGCTGTGGCTTAGCGGGAGATACCACCGGGGAGCTGTTTTTT. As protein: CSCGLAGDTTGELFF.

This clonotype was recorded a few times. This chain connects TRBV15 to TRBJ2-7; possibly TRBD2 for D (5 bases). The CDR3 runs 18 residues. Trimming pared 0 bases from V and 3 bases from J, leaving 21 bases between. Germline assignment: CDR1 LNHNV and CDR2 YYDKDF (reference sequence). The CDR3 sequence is CATSRDLARGENGYEQYF. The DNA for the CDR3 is TGTGCCACCAGCAGAGATTTAGCGAGAGGAGAGAATGGCTACGAGCAGTACTTC.

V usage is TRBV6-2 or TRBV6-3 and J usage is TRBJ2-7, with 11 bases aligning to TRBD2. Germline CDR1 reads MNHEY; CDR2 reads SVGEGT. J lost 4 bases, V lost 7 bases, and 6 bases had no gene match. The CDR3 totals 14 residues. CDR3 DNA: TGTGCCAGCACCCCACTAGCGGGAGCGTACGAGCAGTACTTC. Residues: CASTPLAGAYEQYF.

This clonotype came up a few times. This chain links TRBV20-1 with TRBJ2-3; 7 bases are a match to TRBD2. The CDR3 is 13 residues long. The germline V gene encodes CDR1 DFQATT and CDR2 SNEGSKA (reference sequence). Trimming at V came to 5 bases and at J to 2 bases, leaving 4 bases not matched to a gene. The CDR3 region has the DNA TGCAGTGCTGCCGGGGGGTTCACAGATACGCAGTATTTT. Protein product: CSAAGGFTDTQYF.